What follows are 31 T cell receptor beta chains derived from one specimen sequenced in a study of response to subunit inactivated influenza vaccine. MiXCR was run by TCRdb on the RT-PCR reads, yielding one entry per CDR3 protein. Of about 300,000 distinct CDR3 sequences listed, roughly 22% are singletons. The starting material was PBMCs from blood, obtained about 20 months after vaccination. The receptors originated from a man between 50 and 75 years old who received an inactivated influenza vaccine.

In this sample, this clonotype turned up a few times. The rearrangement joins TRBV12-3 or TRBV12-4 to TRBJ1-3; TRBD1 matches at 10 bases. V dropped 6 bases and J dropped 8; count of bases not matched to a gene: 7. The CDR3 covers 14 residues. The CDR3: CASSRGTGEYTIYF. CDR3 in DNA: TGTGCCAGCAGCCGCGGGACAGGGGAATACACCATATATTTT.

The rearrangement uses TRBV4-3 and TRBJ2-3; TRBD1 aligns across 9 bases. The germline CDR1 and CDR2 sequences are LGHNA and YSLEER. The CDR3 loop spans 15 amino acids. Unmatched junction bases numbered 6, after V lost 5 bases and J lost 3 bases. CDR3 nucleotides: TGCGCCAGCAGCAGCCGGGACAGGGCGACAGATACGCAGTATTTT. This encodes CASSSRDRATDTQYF.

This clonotype was counted between two and nine times. CDR3: CAIGGGKNTGELFF. In nucleotides, the CDR3 is TGTGCCATCGGCGGGGGGAAGAACACCGGGGAGCTGTTTTTT. The chain links TRBV10-3 to TRBJ2-2, with TRBD2 matching 8 bases. Germline CDR1 ENHRY, CDR2 SYGVKD. This CDR3 has 14 residues. J was trimmed by 1 base and V by 8 bases; bases with no gene match: 3.

Notes on this clonotype: At one end, the junction sequence differs from germline, possibly due to a read error. The V call is TRBV6-5, the J call TRBJ1-5; unclear D gene. The CDR3 extends over 14 amino acids. Germline-derived CDR1 and CDR2 are MNHEY and SVGAGI. In DNA, the CDR3 is TGTGCCGGCAGTTCCGGACGTAGCAATCAGCCCCAGCATTTT. Protein sequence: CAGSSGRSNQPQHF.

This clonotype was seen more than once but under ten times. This chain uses TRBV28 with TRBJ1-2; 7 bases map to TRBD1. The J segment lost 7 bases and the V segment lost 5 bases, leaving 4 bases of the junction unmatched. This CDR3 has 12 residues. The V gene's germline CDR1 is MDHEN and CDR2 SYDVKM. CDR3 bases: TGTGCCAGCAGTACGACAGGGTTTGGCTACACCTTC. It is translated as CASSTTGFGYTF.

J is TRBJ1-5 and V is TRBV4-2; perhaps TRBD1 as D (5 bases). V dropped 0 bases and J dropped 4 bases, with 13 bases sitting between them. Germline-derived CDR1 and CDR2 are LGHNA and YNFKEQ. The CDR3 has 16 residues. The CDR3 nucleotides read TGTGCCAGCAGCCAAGATACCCACGGGGGGAATCAGCCCCAGCATTTT. Its protein is CASSQDTHGGNQPQHF.

This clonotype appeared many times. The chain links TRBV5-1 to TRBJ1-1; possibly TRBD1 for D (6 bases). Germline CDR1 reads SGHRS; CDR2 reads YFSETQ. Deletions cut 5 bases from V and 5 bases from J, with 19 bases between. This CDR3 is built from 15 residues. CDR3 DNA sequence: TGCGCCAGCAGGCGGGAGGGGGTTTTGGGAACTGAAGCTTTCTTT. Protein product: CASRREGVLGTEAFF.

The chain has TRBV6-1 and TRBJ1-4; TRBD1 matches at 9 bases. The CDR3 consists of 14 residues. The junction had 4 bases not matched to a gene; V was cut back by 7 bases and J by 4 bases. Germline CDR1 is MNHNS and CDR2 is SASEGT. Here the CDR3 reads CASIPTGGNEKLFF. In DNA form, the CDR3 reads TGTGCCAGCATCCCGACAGGGGGTAATGAAAAACTGTTTTTT.

This chain joins TRBV4-3 and TRBJ2-1; D not resolved. This CDR3 is built from 16 residues. Trimming shortened V by 0 bases and J by 0 bases, and 9 bases separated the two germline ends. Per the germline V gene, CDR1 is LGHNA and CDR2 is YSLEER. Written as DNA, the CDR3 is TGCGCCAGCAGCCAAGATTTTGGTATCTCCTACAATGAGCAGTTCTTC. This gives the protein CASSQDFGISYNEQFF.

This clonotype was detected only a few times. V is TRBV12-3 or TRBV12-4 and J is TRBJ1-6, with no clear D. V was clipped by 3 bases and J by 10 bases, with 10 bases between them. CDR3 length: 13 amino acids. In DNA, the CDR3 is TGTGCCAGCAGTTTGCGGCCAACCTCACCCCTCCACTTT. Its protein product is CASSLRPTSPLHF.

V is TRBV28 and J is TRBJ1-2, with D unresolved. The CDR3 is 13 residues long. Germline V gene lookup returns CDR1 MDHEN and CDR2 SYDVKM. V lost 7 bases and J 3 bases, leaving 12 bases between the germline ends. The CDR3 sequence: CASTLDGYYGYTF. For the CDR3, the DNA is TGTGCCAGCACCCTAGACGGCTACTATGGCTACACCTTC.

The chain uses TRBV9 and TRBJ1-3; D call uncertain. This CDR3 contains 13 residues. V was pared by 3 bases and J by 4 bases, with 8 bases between. Germline V CDR1 and CDR2: SGDLS, YYNGEE. In DNA form, the CDR3 reads TGTGCCAGCAGCGCCGCCTCCGGAAACACCATATATTTT. Translation: CASSAASGNTIYF.

V gene TRBV9 combines with J gene TRBJ2-7; D is undetermined. This CDR3 has 14 residues. Germline V gives CDR1 SGDLS, CDR2 YYNGEE. Trimming removed 0 bases at V and 3 bases at J, with 10 bases between. This chain's CDR3 is CASSVATWDYEQYF. CDR3 DNA: TGTGCCAGCAGCGTAGCTACGTGGGACTACGAGCAGTACTTC.

The chain has TRBV29-1 and TRBJ2-3; 13 bases line up with TRBD2. J gave up 2 bases and V 6 bases, and 8 bases lay outside the gene matches. Germline-derived CDR1 and CDR2 are SQVTM and ANQGSEA. CDR3 length: 16 residues. The CDR3 coding sequence is TGCAGCGTGACCGGGACTAGCGGGGCCACCACAGATACGCAGTATTTT. Translated, it gives CSVTGTSGATTDTQYF.

This clonotype occurred a few times. The chain combines TRBV5-6 with TRBJ1-5; D may be TRBD1 (5 bases). The V end was cut by 3 bases, the J end by 7 bases, with 11 bases between. CDR1 SGHDT and CDR2 YYEEEE come from the germline V gene. The CDR3 spans 13 residues. The CDR3 sequence: CASSWTGGQPQHF. The CDR3 nucleotides are TGTGCCAGCAGCTGGACGGGGGGACAGCCCCAGCATTTT. Full variable domain (missing parts from reference TRBV5-6 and TRBJ1-5): DAGVTQSPTHLIKTRGQQVTLRCSPKSGHDTVSWYQQALGQGPQFIFQYYEEEERQRGNFPDRFSGHQFPNYSSELNVNALLLGDSALYLCASSWTGGQPQHFGDGTRLSIL.

This rearrangement joins TRBV9 to TRBJ2-7, with 9 bases matching TRBD1. Germline V CDR1 and CDR2: SGDLS, YYNGEE. The trim removed 0 bases at V and 5 bases at J, leaving 3 bases unmatched. CDR3 length: 14 residues. CDR3 region: CASSVEGQGNEQYF. Here the CDR3 DNA reads TGTGCCAGCAGCGTAGAAGGACAGGGGAACGAGCAGTACTTC.

This chain uses TRBV3-1 with TRBJ1-1, with TRBD1 matching over 10 bases. V lost 5 bases to trimming and J lost 5 bases; unmatched junction nucleotides: 8. The V gene's germline CDR1 is LGHDT and CDR2 YNNKEL (reference sequence). The CDR3 loop spans 15 amino acids. CDR3 in amino acids: CASSEPGTGATEAFF. CDR3 nucleotide sequence: TGTGCCAGCAGCGAACCCGGGACAGGGGCTACTGAAGCTTTCTTT.

V and J are TRBV28 and TRBJ1-1, with a possible D match to TRBD1 (5 bases). Between the trimmed V and J ends, which lost 7 bases and 7 bases, there was a span of 19 bases. This CDR3 region has 14 residues. Germline assignment: CDR1 MDHEN and CDR2 SYDVKM. The CDR3, as DNA: TGTGCCAGCAAAAAAAGACAGATTTACGATGAAGCTTTCTTT. This codes for CASKKRQIYDEAFF.

The gene calls are TRBV10-3 and TRBJ2-3; D is unresolved. CDR1 ENHRY and CDR2 SYGVKD come from the germline V gene. The V and J ends lost 4 bases and 4 bases respectively, with 6 bases between them. CDR3 length: 12 residues. The CDR3 sequence: CAISAWADTQYF. For the CDR3, the DNA is TGTGCCATCAGTGCATGGGCAGATACGCAGTATTTT.

The J gene is TRBJ2-3, the V gene TRBV20-1; D is perhaps TRBD2 (6 bases). Looked up from germline, CDR1 is DFQATT and CDR2 is SNEGSKA (reference sequence). This CDR3 spans 15 amino acids. V was cut by 3 bases and J by 1 base, with 14 bases left in between. The CDR3 here is CSARHLGSGTDTQYF. The CDR3 nucleotides are TGCAGTGCTAGGCACCTCGGGAGTGGCACAGATACGCAGTATTTT.

The chain recombines TRBV12-3 or TRBV12-4 with TRBJ1-5, with TRBD1 identical over 7 bases. The junction had 6 bases not matched to a gene; V was cut back by 3 bases and J by 4 bases. This CDR3 spans 15 amino acids. CDR3 bases: TGTGCCAGCAGTTTTTGGCAGGGGGAGAATCAGCCCCAGCATTTT. Translating it yields CASSFWQGENQPQHF.

This clonotype was observed at least ten times. V and J are TRBV6-1 and TRBJ1-4, with no clear D. V dropped 4 bases and J dropped 2 bases, with 20 bases sitting between them. The CDR3 sequence is 18 residues long. Germline CDR1 reads MNHNS; CDR2 reads SASEGT. This CDR3 is CASSGAPGPFPTNEKLFF. The CDR3 DNA is TGTGCCAGCAGTGGGGCGCCGGGCCCCTTTCCGACTAATGAAAAACTGTTTTTT.

The chain recombines TRBV7-2 with TRBJ1-2; 8 bases line up with TRBD1. Germline V gives CDR1 SGHTA, CDR2 FQGNSA. CDR3 length: 20 residues. J lost 1 base, V lost 0 bases, and 16 bases had no gene match. The CDR3 loop is CASSLATSLWGTGFNYGYTF. The CDR3 DNA sequence: TGTGCCAGCAGCTTAGCCACCAGCTTATGGGGGACAGGATTTAACTATGGCTACACCTTC. Full variable domain (outside the CDR3, taken from reference TRBV7-2 and TRBJ1-2): GAGVSQSPSNKVTEKGKDVELRCDPISGHTALYWYRQSLGQGLEFLIYFQGNSAPDKSGLPSDRFSAERTGGSVSTLTIQRTQQEDSAVYLCASSLATSLWGTGFNYGYTFGSGTRLTVV.

The CDR3 nucleotides read TGTGCCAGCAGCTTAGGTCTCGGCTCCTACGAGCAGTACTTC. Protein product: CASSLGLGSYEQYF. The chain is built from TRBV7-2 and TRBJ2-7, with unresolved D. Looked up from germline, CDR1 is SGHTA and CDR2 is FQGNSA. The V gene lost 1 base and the J gene lost 0 bases, with 7 bases spanning the gap. This CDR3 region has 14 residues.

The V gene is TRBV6-5, the J gene TRBJ2-3; the D gene is possibly TRBD2 (5 bases). The CDR3 sequence is 15 residues long. The V end was cut by 0 bases, the J end by 0 bases, with 7 bases between. Germline loops: CDR1 MNHEY, CDR2 SVGAGI. The DNA for the CDR3 is TGTGCCAGCAGTTACTCTAGCGTTAGCACAGATACGCAGTATTTT. This translates into CASSYSSVSTDTQYF.

V usage is TRBV7-8 and J usage is TRBJ2-6; a possible D gene is TRBD2 (5 bases). Trimming removed 2 bases from V and 2 bases from J, with 16 bases in between. The CDR3 runs 18 residues. Germline values: CDR1 SGHVS, CDR2 FQNEAQ. The CDR3 DNA sequence: TGTGCCAGCAGCTTACGGGAAGGAAGATTCGCTGGGGCCAACGTCCTGACTTTC. Translated: CASSLREGRFAGANVLTF.

This clonotype was seen a few times. The V and J genes are TRBV5-1 and TRBJ2-4; TRBD1 agrees at 11 bases. V lost 4 bases to trimming and J lost 6 bases; unmatched junction nucleotides: 3. The CDR3 is 14 residues long. Germline V gene data show CDR1 as SGHRS and CDR2 as YFSETQ. The CDR3 protein is CASSLGQGVNIQYF. The DNA of the CDR3 is TGCGCCAGCAGCCTGGGACAGGGGGTAAACATTCAGTACTTC. Combining the CDR3 with reference TRBV5-1 and TRBJ2-4 gives the whole variable domain KAGVTQTPRYLIKTRGQQVTLSCSPISGHRSVSWYQQTPGQGLQFLFEYFSETQRNKGNFPGRFSGRQFSNSRSEMNVSTLELGDSALYLCASSLGQGVNIQYFGAGTRLSVL.

There are a few counts of this clonotype. V usage is TRBV4-2 and J usage is TRBJ1-2, with TRBD1 identical over 9 bases. The V segment lost 4 bases and the J segment 8 bases; nucleotides outside the gene matches: 11. Looked up from germline, CDR1 is LGHNA and CDR2 is YNFKEQ. There are 15 residues in the CDR3. As DNA, the CDR3 is TGTGCCAGCAGCCCGAGCTGGGACAGGGTGAGCGGCTACACCTTC. It yields the protein CASSPSWDRVSGYTF.

This clonotype was observed a handful of times. This chain uses TRBV12-3 or TRBV12-4 with TRBJ2-4; D ambiguous. Between the trimmed V and J ends, which lost 6 bases and 9 bases, there was a span of 12 bases. This CDR3 contains 12 residues. The CDR3 nucleotides are TGTGCCAGCAGAACAAACGACGGCATTCAGTACTTC. Protein: CASRTNDGIQYF.

For this clonotype: A much larger clone differs by one base, so this may be a read error. Likely a read error: the CDR3 ends without its conserved phenylalanine or tryptophan. The chain uses TRBV18 and TRBJ1-5, with TRBD1 as a possible D gene (5 bases). The germline V gene has CDR1 KGHSH and CDR2 LQKENI. CDR3 length: 15 amino acids. V shed 2 bases and J shed 2 bases, with 10 bases lying between them. The CDR3 bases are TGTGCCAGCTCACCATCCGGGACCGGCAATCAGCCCCAGCATTAT. It translates to CASSPSGTGNQPQHY.

This clonotype was detected only a few times. The rearrangement links TRBV5-1 to TRBJ2-2; D is unclear. CDR1 is SGHRS, CDR2 YFSETQ, per germline. CDR3 size: 13 residues. The V gene lost 4 bases and the J gene lost 1 base, with 5 bases spanning the gap. The CDR3, as DNA: TGCGCCAGCAGCCCGGAGAACACCGGGGAGCTGTTTTTT. This codes for CASSPENTGELFF.